The 25 T cell receptor beta chains reported below all come from one sample, sequenced in a study of blood T cell dynamics during melanoma immunotherapy. Clones were read by immunoSEQ multiplex PCR, and TCRdb kept only the in-frame ones, dropping some. The sample shows fewer than 4,500 clones, 96% of them seen only once. Time point in this sample: pre-treatment baseline. The material was effector memory CD8+ T cells from blood, obtained from a patient treated with checkpoint blockade. Receptor source: a human donor with melanoma.

V and J are TRBV5-1 and TRBJ2-7, with D maybe TRBD1 (6 bases). Per the germline V gene, CDR1 is SGHRS and CDR2 is YFSETQ. The V gene lost 5 bases and the J gene lost 2 bases, with 11 bases spanning the gap. The CDR3 is 13 residues long. The CDR3 protein is CASSQDSPYEQYF. DNA of the CDR3: TGCGCCAGCAGTCAGGACAGTCCCTACGAGCAGTACTTC.

This clone has only one observation. The gene calls are TRBV9 and TRBJ2-3; unclear D gene. V lost 0 bases, J lost 1 base, and 3 bases lay in between. CDR3 length: 13 amino acids. Germline V gives CDR1 SGDLS, CDR2 YYNGEE. CDR3 sequence reads: CASSVGRTDTQYF. CDR3 bases: TGTGCCAGCAGCGTAGGCCGCACAGATACGCAGTATTTT.

V and J are TRBV6-4 and TRBJ2-7; D remains ambiguous. V dropped 3 bases and J dropped 6 bases, with 12 bases sitting between them. The CDR3 is 13 residues long. Germline V gene lookup returns CDR1 MRHNA and CDR2 SNTAGT. The CDR3 is CASSDSFNTEQYF. The CDR3 DNA is TGTGCCAGCAGTGATAGCTTCAACACCGAGCAGTACTTC.

The chain uses TRBV28 and TRBJ1-5; the D is unclear. V lost 1 base, J lost 3 bases, and 19 bases lay in between. This CDR3 comprises 18 residues. CDR1 and CDR2 (germline): MDHEN, SYDVKM. For the CDR3, the DNA is TGTGCCAGCAGTTTATTAGTTCATGGACGCCACCCCAATCAGCCCCAGCATTTT. It encodes CASSLLVHGRHPNQPQHF.

The rearrangement uses TRBV23-1 and TRBJ2-2; D might be TRBD1 (7 bases). TRBV23-1 is annotated as an ORF whose role is uncertain. The length of the CDR3 is 17 residues. Trimming removed 0 bases from V and 3 bases from J, with 14 bases in between. CDR3 DNA: TGCGCCAGCAGTCAATCGAGGCAGGGGGAGGACACCGGGGAGCTGTTTTTT. Translated, it gives CASSQSRQGEDTGELFF.

V usage is TRBV9 and J usage is TRBJ2-5, with TRBD2 identical over 7 bases. V shed 0 bases, J shed 5 bases, and the junction held 7 bases outside the gene matches. CDR1 is SGDLS and CDR2 is YYNGEE in the germline V gene. This CDR3 has 15 amino acids. This chain's CDR3 is CASSVGGGLLETQYF. The CDR3 nucleotides are TGTGCCAGCAGCGTAGGGGGGGGTCTGTTGGAGACCCAGTACTTC.

This rearrangement joins TRBV2 to TRBJ2-7; 7 bases are a match to TRBD1. CDR3 length: 13 amino acids. CDR1 is SNHLY and CDR2 is FYNNEI in the germline V gene. J was trimmed by 0 bases and V by 8 bases; bases with no gene match: 4. The CDR3 coding sequence is TGTGCCAGCCGGGACAGTCTCTCCTACGAGCAGTACTTC. As protein: CASRDSLSYEQYF.

The chain combines TRBV4-1 with TRBJ1-1; D ambiguous. Trimming shortened V by 2 bases and J by 0 bases, and 1 base separated the two germline ends. The CDR3 sequence is 12 residues long. In germline, CDR1 is MGHRA, CDR2 YSYEKL. This CDR3 reads CASSQMNTEAFF. The CDR3 nucleotides are TGCGCCAGCAGCCAAATGAACACTGAAGCTTTCTTT.

The chain employs TRBV5-4 and TRBJ2-7; D may be TRBD2 (6 bases). V was trimmed by 2 bases and J by 4 bases, leaving 13 bases between them. Germline assignment: CDR1 SGHNT and CDR2 YYREEE (reference sequence). The CDR3 loop spans 14 amino acids. The CDR3 loop is CASSLGHGGYEQYF. CDR3 bases: TGTGCCAGCAGCTTAGGGCACGGGGGATACGAGCAGTACTTC.

The rearrangement links TRBV11-3 to TRBJ1-2; D uncertain. Germline V gene sequence: CDR1 SGHNT, CDR2 YENEEA. The ends were cut back, 6 bases at V and 5 bases at J, with 34 bases in the middle. This CDR3 comprises 20 residues. The CDR3 DNA sequence: TGTGCCAGCAGACACTCTATGAGGTTAACACCCGTCGACCAACCTTATGGCTACACCTTC. Amino acids: CASRHSMRLTPVDQPYGYTF. Full variable domain (outside the CDR3, taken from reference TRBV11-3 and TRBJ1-2): EAGVVQSPRYKIIEKKQPVAFWCNPISGHNTLYWYLQNLGQGPELLIRYENEEAVDDSQLPKDRFSAERLKGVDSTLKIQPAELGDSAVYLCASRHSMRLTPVDQPYGYTFGSGTRLTVV.

The chain employs TRBV7-3 and TRBJ2-3; 10 bases map to TRBD1. This CDR3 is built from 15 residues. Germline V gene data show CDR1 as SGHTA and CDR2 as FQGTGA. J was trimmed by 3 bases and V by 5 bases; bases with no gene match: 5. The CDR3, as DNA: TGTGCCAGCAGCAGGGGGACAGGGGAAACAGATACGCAGTATTTT. Amino acids: CASSRGTGETDTQYF.

This sequence joins TRBV28 and TRBJ2-5; 7 bases map to TRBD1. V was pared by 5 bases and J by 5 bases, with 8 bases of the junction left unmatched. In germline, CDR1 is MDHEN, CDR2 SYDVKM. This CDR3 spans 14 amino acids. As DNA, the CDR3 is TGTGCCAGCAGTCCAGGGACAGATTTGGAGACCCAGTACTTC. Amino acids: CASSPGTDLETQYF.

The rearrangement joins TRBV11-2 to TRBJ2-7; D may be TRBD2 (6 bases). This CDR3 has 14 residues. CDR1 and CDR2 from the germline V gene are SGHAT and FQNNGV. V shed 3 bases and J shed 2 bases, with 11 bases lying between them. The CDR3 loop reads CASSFGTGPYEQYF. Here the CDR3 DNA reads TGTGCCAGCAGCTTTGGGACTGGACCCTACGAGCAGTACTTC. Variable domain in full (rest from reference TRBV11-2 and TRBJ2-7): EAGVAQSPRYKIIEKRQSVAFWCNPISGHATLYWYQQILGQGPKLLIQFQNNGVVDDSQLPKDRFSAERLKGVDSTLKIQPAKLEDSAVYLCASSFGTGPYEQYFGPGTRLTVT.

The chain joins TRBV7-8 to TRBJ2-3; D remains unclear. V was trimmed by 1 base and J by 2 bases, leaving 22 bases between them. Per germline, CDR1 SGHVS and CDR2 FQNEAQ. This CDR3 has 19 residues. CDR3 sequence reads: CASSLVRGKRQLTTDTQYF. CDR3 coding DNA: TGTGCCAGCAGCTTAGTCCGCGGCAAGCGCCAGTTAACCACAGATACGCAGTATTTT.

This clone occurred once. This chain uses TRBV5-6 with TRBJ1-2; 7 bases agree with TRBD1. CDR3 length: 16 residues. The V gene end was trimmed by 4 bases and the J gene end by 3 bases; junction bases not matched to a gene: 12. Germline-derived CDR1 and CDR2 are SGHDT and YYEEEE. CDR3 protein: CASSPQGGGLDYGYTF. The CDR3 nucleotides read TGTGCCAGCAGCCCCCAGGGGGGGGGATTGGACTATGGCTACACCTTC. Supplemented by reference TRBV5-6 and TRBJ1-2, the full variable domain reads DAGVTQSPTHLIKTRGQQVTLRCSPKSGHDTVSWYQQALGQGPQFIFQYYEEEERQRGNFPDRFSGHQFPNYSSELNVNALLLGDSALYLCASSPQGGGLDYGYTFGSGTRLTVV.

This chain joins TRBV5-4 and TRBJ2-7; 9 nucleotides agree with TRBD1. The junction had 4 bases not matched to a gene; V was cut back by 4 bases and J by 2 bases. This CDR3 is built from 14 residues. The germline V gene has CDR1 SGHNT and CDR2 YYREEE (reference sequence). The CDR3 region is CASSPGQGAYEQYF. The DNA of the CDR3 is TGTGCCAGCAGCCCGGGACAGGGAGCCTACGAGCAGTACTTC. The full variable domain, completed using reference TRBV5-4 and TRBJ2-7, is ETGVTQSPTHLIKTRGQQVTLRCSSQSGHNTVSWYQQALGQGPQFIFQYYREEENGRGNFPPRFSGLQFPNYSSELNVNALELDDSALYLCASSPGQGAYEQYFGPGTRLTVT.

The chain recombines TRBV28 with TRBJ2-4, with 10 positions matching TRBD2. The germline V gene has CDR1 MDHEN and CDR2 SYDVKM. V dropped 1 base and J dropped 7; count of bases not matched to a gene: 7. There are 16 residues in the CDR3. Here the CDR3 DNA reads TGTGCCAGCAGTTTATTCAAGCGGGAGGGCCGCAACATTCAGTACTTC. It yields the protein CASSLFKREGRNIQYF.

The V call is TRBV10-2, the J call TRBJ2-7; D possibly corresponds to TRBD2 (6 bases). This CDR3 has 14 amino acids. CDR1 is WSHSY, CDR2 SAAADI, per germline. Trimming cost V 2 bases and J 1 base, with 9 bases left between them. The CDR3 loop is CASSEGGRSYEQYF. CDR3 sequence (DNA): TGCGCCAGCAGTGAGGGAGGGAGGTCCTACGAGCAGTACTTC.

This chain connects TRBV15 to TRBJ1-1, with TRBD1 matching over 8 bases. V gave up 5 bases and J gave up 5 bases; unmatched junction bases: 4. This CDR3 contains 13 residues. Germline V gene sequence: CDR1 LNHNV, CDR2 YYDKDF (reference sequence). CDR3: CATSPDRVTEAFF. The CDR3 DNA is TGTGCCACCAGCCCGGACAGGGTTACTGAAGCTTTCTTT.

The CDR3 coding sequence is TGTGCCAGCCGGGCAGGGCCCTACGAGCAGTACTTC. Amino acids: CASRAGPYEQYF. This rearrangement joins TRBV2 to TRBJ2-7; a weak D match, TRBD1 (5 bases). Trimming took 8 bases from V and 2 from J, leaving 10 bases between them. The CDR3 consists of 12 residues. From germline, CDR1 is SNHLY and CDR2 FYNNEI.

The chain's CDR3 is CASSYTGGSDYGYTF. In nucleotides, the CDR3 is TGTGCCAGCAGTTACACAGGGGGCTCGGACTATGGCTACACCTTC. The chain combines TRBV6-6 with TRBJ1-2; 9 bases agree with TRBD1. J gave up 3 bases and V 2 bases, and 4 bases lay outside the gene matches. This CDR3 has 15 residues. Germline V lookup: CDR1 MNHNY, CDR2 SVGAGI (reference sequence).

V is TRBV19 and J is TRBJ1-5, with D possibly matching TRBD1 (6 bases). Trimming shortened V by 9 bases and J by 6 bases, and 27 bases separated the two germline ends. Germline V gives CDR1 LNHDA, CDR2 SQIVND (reference sequence). The CDR3 has 17 residues. The CDR3 sequence is CASLNLGSGGFSQPQHF. CDR3 sequence (DNA): TGTGCCAGCCTAAATCTTGGGAGCGGGGGCTTTAGTCAGCCCCAGCATTTT.

The chain is built from TRBV28 and TRBJ1-4; 7 bases agree with TRBD1. The germline gives CDR1 MDHEN, CDR2 SYDVKM. V was pared by 6 bases and J by 4 bases, with 5 bases of the junction left unmatched. The CDR3 length is 14 residues. DNA of the CDR3: TGTGCCAGCAGCCAACAGGGGAGTAATGAAAAACTGTTTTTT. Translation gives CASSQQGSNEKLFF.

V usage is TRBV5-1 and J usage is TRBJ1-4; perhaps TRBD1 as D (5 bases). Germline values: CDR1 SGHRS, CDR2 YFSETQ. This CDR3 is 14 amino acids long. Trimming shortened V by 8 bases and J by 0 bases, and 11 bases separated the two germline ends. DNA for the CDR3: TGCGCCAGTAACGGGGGTACAACTAATGAAAAACTGTTTTTT. It specifies CASNGGTTNEKLFF.

The rearrangement links TRBV10-3 to TRBJ2-3; 7 bases are shared with TRBD2. The CDR3 covers 18 residues. CDR1 ENHRY and CDR2 SYGVKD come from the germline V gene. Germline trimming cut 3 bases from V and 3 bases from J; bases unmatched to any gene: 15. DNA of the CDR3: TGTGCCATCAGTGAAAATCCCCCGGCGGGAGATAGTACAGATACGCAGTATTTT. Its translation is CAISENPPAGDSTDTQYF.